This is a list of T cell receptor beta chains from one sample in a study of blood T cell repertoires in COVID-19. Here immunoSEQ multiplex PCR was the method, and the copy in TCRdb shows in-frame clones only, minus some. The profile shows 45,000 or so clones, 86% of them singletons. What was sequenced was peripheral blood. These receptors all stem from a human donor in a cohort sampled during active COVID-19. CDR3s include the opening cysteine and the closing phenylalanine or tryptophan. The order of the fields is J gene, clone size, V gene, D gene, CDR3 protein, CDR3 DNA. D genes are given only for firm matches. A row's size may be missing; if present it is once, few, many or a size class.

TRBJ1-2 - TRBV6-5 TRBD1 CASSSRTGKTGYTF TGTGCCAGCAGCTCTCGGACAGGCAAAACGGGCTACACCTTC
TRBJ2-7 - TRBV28 - CASSRLGGGYEQYF TGTGCCAGCAGCCGCCTGGGAGGGGGCTACGAGCAGTACTTC
TRBJ2-7 - TRBV13 - CASSAPGAGYYEQYF TGTGCCAGCAGCGCCCCAGGTGCGGGGTACTACGAGCAGTACTTC
TRBJ1-2 few TRBV4-3 - CASSQADYGYTF TGCGCCAGCAGCCAGGCAGACTATGGCTACACCTTC
TRBJ1-1 - TRBV12-3/TRBV12-4 - CASSLAQGSRAFF TGTGCCAGCAGCCTCGCCCAGGGGAGTAGAGCTTTCTTT
TRBJ2-5 - TRBV7-8 TRBD2 CASSSSGGGETQYF TGTGCCAGCAGCTCGAGCGGGGGTGGAGAGACCCAGTACTTC
TRBJ2-7 once TRBV5-1 - CASSSQGGSYEQYF TGCGCCAGCAGCTCCCAGGGGGGATCCTACGAGCAGTACTTC
TRBJ2-5 - TRBV6-5 TRBD1 CASSYVDRGQETQYF TGTGCCAGCAGTTACGTGGACAGGGGACAAGAGACCCAGTACTTC
TRBJ2-2 - TRBV9 - CASSVAQGSTGELFF TGTGCCAGCAGCGTAGCACAGGGAAGCACCGGGGAGCTGTTTTTT
TRBJ2-7 - TRBV4-1 - CASSQIASYEQYF TGCGCCAGCAGCCAGATAGCATCCTACGAGCAGTACTTC
TRBJ1-2 - TRBV6-5 TRBD1 CASSYSRTGGGYGYTF TGTGCCAGCAGTTACTCGAGGACAGGGGGCGGGTATGGCTACACCTTC